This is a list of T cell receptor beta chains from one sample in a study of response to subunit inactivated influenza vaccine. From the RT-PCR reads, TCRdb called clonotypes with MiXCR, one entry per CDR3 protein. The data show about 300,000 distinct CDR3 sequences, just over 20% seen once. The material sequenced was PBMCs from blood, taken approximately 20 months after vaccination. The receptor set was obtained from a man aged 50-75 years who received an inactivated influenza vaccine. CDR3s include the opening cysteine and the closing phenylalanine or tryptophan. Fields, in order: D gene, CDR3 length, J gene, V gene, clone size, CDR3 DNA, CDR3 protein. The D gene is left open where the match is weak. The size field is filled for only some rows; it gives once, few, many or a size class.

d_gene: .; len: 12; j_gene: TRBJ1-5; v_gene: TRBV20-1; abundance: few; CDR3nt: TGCAGTGCTAGATCTGGTAATCAGCCCCAGCATTTT; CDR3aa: CSARSGNQPQHF
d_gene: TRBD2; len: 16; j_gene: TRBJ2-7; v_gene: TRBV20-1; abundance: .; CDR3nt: TGCAGTGCTAGAGATCCCCTGAGCGGGAAAACCTACGAGCAGTACTTC; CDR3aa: CSARDPLSGKTYEQYF
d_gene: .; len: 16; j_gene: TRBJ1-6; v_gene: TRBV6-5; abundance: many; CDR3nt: TGTGCCAGCAGTTACGTTGCTCGGCCGAGGAATTCACCCCTCCACTTT; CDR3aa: CASSYVARPRNSPLHF
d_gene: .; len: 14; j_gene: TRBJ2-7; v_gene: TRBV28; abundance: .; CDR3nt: TGTGCCAGCAGTTCGTCGCTGCCCCCCTACGAGCAGTACTTC; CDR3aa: CASSSSLPPYEQYF
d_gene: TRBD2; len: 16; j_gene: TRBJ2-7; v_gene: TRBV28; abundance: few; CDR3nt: TGTGCCAGCAGTTTAAGCCCTAGCGGGTCCTCCTACGAGCAGTACTTC; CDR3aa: CASSLSPSGSSYEQYF
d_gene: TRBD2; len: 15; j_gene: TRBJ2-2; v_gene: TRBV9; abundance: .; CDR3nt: TGTGCCAGCAGCGGAAGCGGGAGACGGACCGGGGAGCTGTTTTTT; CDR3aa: CASSGSGRRTGELFF
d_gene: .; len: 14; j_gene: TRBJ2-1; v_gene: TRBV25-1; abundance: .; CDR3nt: TGTGCCAGCAGTGAGACAGCACGGTACAATGAGCAGTTCTTC; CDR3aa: CASSETARYNEQFF
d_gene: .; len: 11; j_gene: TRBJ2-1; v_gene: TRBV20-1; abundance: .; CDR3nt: TGCAGTTGGGACTCTTACAATGAGCAGTTCTTC; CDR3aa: CSWDSYNEQFF
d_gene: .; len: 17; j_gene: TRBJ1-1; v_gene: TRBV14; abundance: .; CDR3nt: TGTGCCAGCAGCCCACAGGGTCCTCCTTACATGAACACTGAAGCTTTCTTT; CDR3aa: CASSPQGPPYMNTEAFF
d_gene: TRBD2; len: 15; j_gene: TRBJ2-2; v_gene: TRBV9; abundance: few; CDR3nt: TGTGCCAGCAGCGCCGGGACTAGTAGTTCCGGGGAGCTGTTTTTT; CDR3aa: CASSAGTSSSGELFF
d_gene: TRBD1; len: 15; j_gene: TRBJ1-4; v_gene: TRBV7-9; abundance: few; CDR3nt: TGTGCCAGCAGCAACGACAGGGTGTTGAATGAAAAACTGTTTTTT; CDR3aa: CASSNDRVLNEKLFF
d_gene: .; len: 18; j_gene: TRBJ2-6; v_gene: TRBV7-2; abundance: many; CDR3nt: TGTGCCAGCAGCTTAGCACGGGACGGATTCTCTGGGGCCAACGTCCTGACTTTC; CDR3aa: CASSLARDGFSGANVLTF
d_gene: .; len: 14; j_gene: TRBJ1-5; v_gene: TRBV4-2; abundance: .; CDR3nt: TGTGCCAGCAGACCTACCTTTAGCAATCAGCCCCAGCATTTT; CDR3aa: CASRPTFSNQPQHF
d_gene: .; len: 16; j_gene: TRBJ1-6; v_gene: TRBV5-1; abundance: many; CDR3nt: TGCGCCAGCAGCTTGGCCAGCCGAGACATCAATTCACCCCTCCACTTT; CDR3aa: CASSLASRDINSPLHF
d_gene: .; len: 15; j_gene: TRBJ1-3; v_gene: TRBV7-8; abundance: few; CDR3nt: TGTGCCAGCAGCTTAGCAGTGGACTCTGGAAACACCATATATTTT; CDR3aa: CASSLAVDSGNTIYF
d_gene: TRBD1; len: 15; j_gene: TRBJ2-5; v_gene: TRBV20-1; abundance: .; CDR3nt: TGCAGTGCTAGAGACTGGACAGGGCGGCGAGAGACCCAGTACTTC; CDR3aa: CSARDWTGRRETQYF
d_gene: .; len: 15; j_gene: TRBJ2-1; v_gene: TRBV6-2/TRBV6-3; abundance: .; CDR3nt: TGTGCCAGCAGTTACGGGGGGGCGCTTTACAATGAGCAGTTCTTC; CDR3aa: CASSYGGALYNEQFF
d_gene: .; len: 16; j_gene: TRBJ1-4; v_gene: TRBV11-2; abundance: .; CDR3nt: TGTGCCAGCAGGTCCGCGGGAAGGAGGACTAATGAAAAACTGTTTTTT; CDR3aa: CASRSAGRRTNEKLFF
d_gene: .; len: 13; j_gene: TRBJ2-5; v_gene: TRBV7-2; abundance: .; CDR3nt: TGTGCCAGCAGCTGGGCAGTCCAAGAGACCCAGTACTTC; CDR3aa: CASSWAVQETQYF
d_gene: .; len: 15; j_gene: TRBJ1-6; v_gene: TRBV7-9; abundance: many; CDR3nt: TGTGCCAGCCCGACGTCAAGCAGCTTAGGCTCACCCCTCCACTTT; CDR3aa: CASPTSSSLGSPLHF
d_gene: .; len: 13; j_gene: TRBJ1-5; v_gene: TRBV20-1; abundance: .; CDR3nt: TGCAGTGCTACGGATGATAGCAATCAGCCCCAGCATTTT; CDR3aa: CSATDDSNQPQHF
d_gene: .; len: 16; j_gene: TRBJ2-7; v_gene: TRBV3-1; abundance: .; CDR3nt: TGTGCCAGCAGCCCTTACGATGGGTTAGGGTCCTACGAGCAGTACTTC; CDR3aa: CASSPYDGLGSYEQYF
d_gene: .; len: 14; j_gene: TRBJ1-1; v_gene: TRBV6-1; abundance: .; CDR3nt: TGTGCCAGCAGCCCTTCGGGGGGGCCGTCTGAAGCTTTCTTT; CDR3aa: CASSPSGGPSEAFF
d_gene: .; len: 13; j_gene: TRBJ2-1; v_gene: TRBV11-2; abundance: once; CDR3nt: TGTGCCAGCAGCTTAAGGACTTACAATGAGCAGTTCTTC; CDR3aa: CASSLRTYNEQFF
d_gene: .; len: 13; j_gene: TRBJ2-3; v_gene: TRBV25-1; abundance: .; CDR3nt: TGTGCCAGCAAAAGCGGCCTCACAGATACGCAGTATTTT; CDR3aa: CASKSGLTDTQYF
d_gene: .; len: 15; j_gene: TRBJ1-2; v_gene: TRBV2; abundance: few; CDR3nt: TGTGCCAGCAGTGAAACAGGACAGTCCCCTCTTGGCTACACCTTC; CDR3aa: CASSETGQSPLGYTF
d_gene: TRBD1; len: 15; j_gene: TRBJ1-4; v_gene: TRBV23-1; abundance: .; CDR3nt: TGCGCCAGCAGTCAACCGGGACAGGGGGGAGAAAAACTGTTTTTT; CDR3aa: CASSQPGQGGEKLFF
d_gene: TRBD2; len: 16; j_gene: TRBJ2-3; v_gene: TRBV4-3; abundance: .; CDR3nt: TGCGCCAGCAGCCAAAGGGGAGGGCCAAGCACAGATACGCAGTATTTT; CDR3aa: CASSQRGGPSTDTQYF
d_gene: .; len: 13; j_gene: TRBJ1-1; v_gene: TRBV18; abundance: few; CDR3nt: TGTGCCAGCTCACGGGATAGAGGCGGGGAAGCTTTCTTT; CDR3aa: CASSRDRGGEAFF
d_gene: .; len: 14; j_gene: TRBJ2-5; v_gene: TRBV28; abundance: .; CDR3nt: TGTGCCAGCAGTTTCGGGCCCGTCCAAGAGACCCAGTACTTC; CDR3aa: CASSFGPVQETQYF
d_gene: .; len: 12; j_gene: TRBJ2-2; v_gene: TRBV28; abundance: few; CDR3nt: TGTGCCAGCGAGTCCTACACCGGGGAGCTGTTTTTT; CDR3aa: CASESYTGELFF
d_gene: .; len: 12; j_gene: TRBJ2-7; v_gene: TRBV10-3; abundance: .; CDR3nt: TGTGCCATCAGTGAGCCCGGCTACGAGCAGTACTTC; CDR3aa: CAISEPGYEQYF
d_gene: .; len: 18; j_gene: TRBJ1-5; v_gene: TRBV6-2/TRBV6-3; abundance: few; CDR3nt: TGTGCCAGCAGTTACGCCCGGTCCTCGGTCTATAGCAATCAGCCCCAGCATTTT; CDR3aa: CASSYARSSVYSNQPQHF
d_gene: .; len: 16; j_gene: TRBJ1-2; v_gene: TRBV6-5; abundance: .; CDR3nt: TGTGCCAGCAGTTACAATCTACCAGGCGGACGACAGGGCTACACCTTC; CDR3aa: CASSYNLPGGRQGYTF
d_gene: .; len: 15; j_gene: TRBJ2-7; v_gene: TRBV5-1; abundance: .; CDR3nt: TGCGCCAGCAGCTTCCGGGACGGGAGCTCCTACGAGCAGTACTTC; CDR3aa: CASSFRDGSSYEQYF
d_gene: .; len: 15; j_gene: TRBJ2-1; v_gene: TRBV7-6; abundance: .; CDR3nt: TGTGCCAGCAGCTCCTACACAGGCTTCTACAATGAGCAGTTCTTC; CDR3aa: CASSSYTGFYNEQFF
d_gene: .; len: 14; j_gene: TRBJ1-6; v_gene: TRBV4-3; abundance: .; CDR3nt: TGCGCCAGCAGCCAAGACGGGTCTAGGTCACCCCTCCACTTT; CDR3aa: CASSQDGSRSPLHF
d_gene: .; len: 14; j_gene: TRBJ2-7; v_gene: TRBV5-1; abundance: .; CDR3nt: TGCGCCAGCGTCGAGGGTCCTGCCTCCTACGAGCAGTACTTC; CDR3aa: CASVEGPASYEQYF
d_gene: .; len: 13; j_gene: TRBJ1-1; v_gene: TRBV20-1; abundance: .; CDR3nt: TGCAGTGCTGGCCTGGGGGGGAACACTGAAGCTTTCTTT; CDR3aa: CSAGLGGNTEAFF
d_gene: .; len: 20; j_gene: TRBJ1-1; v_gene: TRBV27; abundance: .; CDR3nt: TGTGCCAGCAGTTCCCGCGTGTGGGTTGGGCCCGGACGGTTGATCACTGAAGCTTTCTTT; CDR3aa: CASSSRVWVGPGRLITEAFF
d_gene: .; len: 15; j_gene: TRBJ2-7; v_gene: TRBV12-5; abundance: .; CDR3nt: TGTGCTAGTGGTTTGCCCCGGACACGGTCCTACGAGCAGTACTTC; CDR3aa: CASGLPRTRSYEQYF
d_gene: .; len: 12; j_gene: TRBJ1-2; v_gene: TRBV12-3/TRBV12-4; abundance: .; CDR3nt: TGTGCCAGCAGTTTATCGGCAGGAGGCTACACCTTC; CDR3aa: CASSLSAGGYTF
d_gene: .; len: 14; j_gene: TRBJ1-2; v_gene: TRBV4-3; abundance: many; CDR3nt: TGCGCCAGCAGCCGGACAGTCAGCAACTATGGCTACACCTTC; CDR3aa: CASSRTVSNYGYTF
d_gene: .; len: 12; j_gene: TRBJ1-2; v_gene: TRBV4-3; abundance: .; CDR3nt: TGCGCCAGCAGCCAACAGGGTGGAAGCTACACCTTC; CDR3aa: CASSQQGGSYTF
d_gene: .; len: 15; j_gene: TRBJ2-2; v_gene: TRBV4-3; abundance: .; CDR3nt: TGCGCCAGCAGCCACATCGCCACGAACACCGGGGAGCTGTTTTTT; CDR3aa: CASSHIATNTGELFF
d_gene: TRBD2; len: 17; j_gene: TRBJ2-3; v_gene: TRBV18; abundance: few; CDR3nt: TGTGCCAGCTCACCACCCGATGCGGGGGAAACCACAGATACGCAGTATTTT; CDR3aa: CASSPPDAGETTDTQYF
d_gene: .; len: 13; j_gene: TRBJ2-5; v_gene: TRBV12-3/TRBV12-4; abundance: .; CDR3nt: TGTGCCAGCAGGTACTACGACCAAGAGACCCAGTACTTC; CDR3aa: CASRYYDQETQYF
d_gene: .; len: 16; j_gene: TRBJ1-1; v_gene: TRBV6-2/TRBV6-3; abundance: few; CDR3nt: TGTGCCAGCAGTTACGAACAGGGACAATTGAACACTGAAGCTTTCTTT; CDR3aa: CASSYEQGQLNTEAFF
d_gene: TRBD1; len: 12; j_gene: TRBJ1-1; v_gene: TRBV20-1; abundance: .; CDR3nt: TGCAGTGGAGGACAGGGTTTTACTGAAGCTTTCTTT; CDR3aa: CSGGQGFTEAFF
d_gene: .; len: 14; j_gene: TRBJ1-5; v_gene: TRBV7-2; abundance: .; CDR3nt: TGTGCCAGCAGCCCCTCGGTTAGCAATCAGCCCCAGCATTTT; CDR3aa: CASSPSVSNQPQHF
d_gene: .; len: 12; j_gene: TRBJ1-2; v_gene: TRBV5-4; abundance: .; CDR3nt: TGTGCCAGCAGCTCGACTGTCCATGGCTACACCTTC; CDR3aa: CASSSTVHGYTF
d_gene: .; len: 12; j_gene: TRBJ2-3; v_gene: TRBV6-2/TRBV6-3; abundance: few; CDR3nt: TGTGCCAGCAGTTACCCGTTCGGTACGCAGTATTTT; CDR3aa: CASSYPFGTQYF
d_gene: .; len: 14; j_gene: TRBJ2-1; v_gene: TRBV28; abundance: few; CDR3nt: TGTGCCAGCAGTTTAATGCCGGGGTACAATGAGCAGTTCTTC; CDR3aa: CASSLMPGYNEQFF
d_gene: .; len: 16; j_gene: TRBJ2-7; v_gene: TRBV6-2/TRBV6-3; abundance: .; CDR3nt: TGTGCCAGCAGTTACAAGCCGTGGCACGTCTCCTACGAGCAGTACTTC; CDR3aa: CASSYKPWHVSYEQYF
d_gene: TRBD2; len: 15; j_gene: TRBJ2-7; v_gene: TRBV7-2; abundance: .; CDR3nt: TGTGCCAGCAGCTTAAGTGGCGGGAGTGGGTACGAGCAGTACTTC; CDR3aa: CASSLSGGSGYEQYF
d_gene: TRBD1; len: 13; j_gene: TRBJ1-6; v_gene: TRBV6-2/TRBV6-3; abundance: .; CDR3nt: TGTGCCAGCAGTGTACAGGGGTTTTCACCCCTCCACTTT; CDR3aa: CASSVQGFSPLHF